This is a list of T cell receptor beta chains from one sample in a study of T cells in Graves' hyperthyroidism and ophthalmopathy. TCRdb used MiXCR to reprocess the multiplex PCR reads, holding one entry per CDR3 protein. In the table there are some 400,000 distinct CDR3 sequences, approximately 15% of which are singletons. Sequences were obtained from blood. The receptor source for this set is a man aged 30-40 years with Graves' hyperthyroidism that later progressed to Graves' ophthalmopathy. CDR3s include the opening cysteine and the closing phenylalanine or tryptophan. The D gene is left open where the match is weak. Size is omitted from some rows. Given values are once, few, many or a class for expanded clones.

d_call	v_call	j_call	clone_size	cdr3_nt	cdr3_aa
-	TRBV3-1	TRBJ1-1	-	TGTGCCAGCAGCCTGACCGGGACAGAAGCTTTCTTT	CASSLTGTEAFF
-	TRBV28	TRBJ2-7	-	TGTGCCAGCACCCAGGGGGGACGGACTAGCTACGAGCAGTACTTC	CASTQGGRTSYEQYF
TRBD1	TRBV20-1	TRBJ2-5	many	TGCAGTGCTGGGGACAGGAAACAAGAGACCCAGTACTTC	CSAGDRKQETQYF
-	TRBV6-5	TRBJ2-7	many	TGTGCCAGCAGTTACGCCCTGGGCTACGAGCAGTACTTC	CASSYALGYEQYF
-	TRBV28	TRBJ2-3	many	TGTGCCAGCTCCCGGCGGAGGATTTACACAGATACGCAGTATTTT	CASSRRRIYTDTQYF
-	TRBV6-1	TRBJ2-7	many	TGTGCCAGCAGTCCCGTCCCCTACGAGCAGTACTTC	CASSPVPYEQYF
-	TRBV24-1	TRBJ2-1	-	TGTGCCACCAGTGATTTGGAGGGTTATGAGCAGTTCTTC	CATSDLEGYEQFF
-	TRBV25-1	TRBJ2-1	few	TGTGCCAGCAGTGAATTTTCATTTGGGGACACAGGGAACAATGAGCAGTTCTTC	CASSEFSFGDTGNNEQFF
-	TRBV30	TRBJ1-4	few	TGTGCCTGGAGTGAAATAGGGAGTCTTGAAAAACTGTTTTTT	CAWSEIGSLEKLFF
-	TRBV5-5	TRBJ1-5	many	TGTGCCAGCAGCTTGGAAGGGAACAATAATCAGCCCCAGCATTTT	CASSLEGNNNQPQHF
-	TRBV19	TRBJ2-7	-	TGTGCCAGTAGTAACTCTGGCAGGCGATCCTACGAGCAGTACTTC	CASSNSGRRSYEQYF
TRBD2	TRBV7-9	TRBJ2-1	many	TGTGCCAAAGGACTAGCGGAATACAATGAGCAGTTCTTC	CAKGLAEYNEQFF
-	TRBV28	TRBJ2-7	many	TGTGCCAGCAGTTTATGGGCAAGGCGGCTGGCGGCCTACGAGCAGTACTTC	CASSLWARRLAAYEQYF
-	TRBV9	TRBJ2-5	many	TGTGCCAGCAGCGTAGACGAGACCCAGTACTTC	CASSVDETQYF
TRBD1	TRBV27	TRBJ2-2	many	TGTGCCAGCAGTTTAAGGTGGAAAGCCAGACCGGGACAGGGGGCGCGTGGCACCGGGGAGCTGTTTTTT	CASSLRWKARPGQGARGTGELFF
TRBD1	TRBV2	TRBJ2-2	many	TGTGCCAGCAGTGCCAGGGGGTTGGGCACCGGGGAGCTGTTTTTT	CASSARGLGTGELFF
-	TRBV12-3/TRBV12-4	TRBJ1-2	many	TGTGCCAGCAGTTTAGGGGGGACAACCCCTCAGGGCTACACCTTC	CASSLGGTTPQGYTF
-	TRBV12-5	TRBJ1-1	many	TGTGCTAGTGGTTTGGGTTCCGAATCCACTGAAGCTTTCTTT	CASGLGSESTEAFF
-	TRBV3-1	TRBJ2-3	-	TGTGCCAGCAGCCGCGGCCGGGAGTTAGATACGCAGTATTTT	CASSRGRELDTQYF
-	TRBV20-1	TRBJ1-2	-	TGCAGTGCTAGAGCCAAAGGGCTTGGCTACACCTTC	CSARAKGLGYTF
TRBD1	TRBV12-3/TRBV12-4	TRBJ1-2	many	TGTGCCAGCAGTTTCGTACAGGGGGATGGCTACACCTTC	CASSFVQGDGYTF
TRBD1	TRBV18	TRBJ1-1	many	TGTGCCAGCTCACGTACCCGGGACAGGGGCACTGAAGCTTTCTTT	CASSRTRDRGTEAFF
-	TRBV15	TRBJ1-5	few	TGTGCCACCAGCAGTCACAGGGAGGGTCAGCCCCAGCATTTT	CATSSHREGQPQHF
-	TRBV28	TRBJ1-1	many	TGTGCCAGCAGTACCAGCCAAGGTGTTGACACTGAAGCTTTCTTT	CASSTSQGVDTEAFF
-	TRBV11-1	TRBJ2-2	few	TGTGCCAGCAGCTTAGATGACGGAGCCACCGGGGAGCTGTTTTTT	CASSLDDGATGELFF
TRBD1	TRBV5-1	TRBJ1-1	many	TGCGCCAGCAGCCCCGGGACAGGGAGGATGAACACTGAAGCTTTCTTT	CASSPGTGRMNTEAFF
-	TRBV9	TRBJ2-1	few	TGTGCCAGCAGCTTCAGACAGGACAATGAGCAGTTCTTC	CASSFRQDNEQFF
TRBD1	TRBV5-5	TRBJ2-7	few	TGTGCCAGCAGCTTGTGGCAGGGGGCCTACTACGAGCAGTACTTC	CASSLWQGAYYEQYF
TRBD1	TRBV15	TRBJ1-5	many	TGTGCCACCAGCAGAGGGACAGGGGACAATCAGCCCCAGCATTTT	CATSRGTGDNQPQHF
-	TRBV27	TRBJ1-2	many	TGTGCCAGCAGTACGACAGCTAACTATGGCTACACCTTC	CASSTTANYGYTF
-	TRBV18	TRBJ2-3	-	TGTGCCAGCTCGCCGGTACCAGATACGCAGTATTTT	CASSPVPDTQYF
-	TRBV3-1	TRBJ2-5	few	TGTGCCAGCAGCCAAGCGGGTCGGGGTGTGAAGACCCAGTACTTC	CASSQAGRGVKTQYF
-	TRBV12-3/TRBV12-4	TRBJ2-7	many	TGTGCCAGCAGTTTAAGTAGACAACACTACGAGCAGTACTTC	CASSLSRQHYEQYF
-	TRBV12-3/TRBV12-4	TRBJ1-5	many	TGTGCCAGCAGTTTACAGGGAGGTCATCAGCCCCAGCATTTT	CASSLQGGHQPQHF
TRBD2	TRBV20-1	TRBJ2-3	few	TGCAGTGCTAACGAGGGGCAGCGGGGGGCCACAGATACGCAGTATTTT	CSANEGQRGATDTQYF
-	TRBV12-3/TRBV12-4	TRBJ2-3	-	TGTGCCAGCACCAAGGGAGATACGCAGTATTTT	CASTKGDTQYF
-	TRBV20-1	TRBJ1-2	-	TGCAGTGCAAAAGTGCGGCAGGGCCACTATGGCTACACCTTC	CSAKVRQGHYGYTF
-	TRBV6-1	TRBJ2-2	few	TGTGCCAGCAGTCGGTTCGGCGGATGGGCCGGGGAGCTGTTTTTT	CASSRFGGWAGELFF
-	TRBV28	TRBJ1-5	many	TGTGCCAGCAGTGTACCCACATACAGGGATAGCAATCAGCCCCAGCATTTT	CASSVPTYRDSNQPQHF
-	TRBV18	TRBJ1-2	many	TGTGCCAGCTCACGGTTACTCGGGGGCGCGAGTTATGGCTACACCTTC	CASSRLLGGASYGYTF
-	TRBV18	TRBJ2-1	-	TGTGCCAGCTCACCAGCCCCGACTAGTTGGGAGCAGTTCTTC	CASSPAPTSWEQFF
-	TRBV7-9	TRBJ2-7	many	TGTGCCAGCAGCAACAATAGGGACGAGCAGTACTTC	CASSNNRDEQYF
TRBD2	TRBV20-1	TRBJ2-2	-	TGCAGTGCAAGCAAGCGGGGGGGCCACACCGGGGAGCTGTTTTTT	CSASKRGGHTGELFF
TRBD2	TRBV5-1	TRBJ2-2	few	TGCGCCAGCAGCTGGAGTAGCGGGGGTACCGGGGAGCTGTTTTTT	CASSWSSGGTGELFF
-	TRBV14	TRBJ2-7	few	TGTGCCAGCAGCCAAGATCCGGGTCACTACGAGCAGTACTTC	CASSQDPGHYEQYF
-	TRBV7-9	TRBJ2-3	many	TGTGCCAGCAGCTTAGTATATCGAAGCACAGATACGCAGTATTTT	CASSLVYRSTDTQYF
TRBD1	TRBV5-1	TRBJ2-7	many	TGCGCCAGCAGCTTCGGGGACAGATCCTACGAGCAGTACTTC	CASSFGDRSYEQYF
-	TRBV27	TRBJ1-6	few	TGTGCCAGCAGGGTCTTGGACCCGATTTCACCCCTCCACTTT	CASRVLDPISPLHF
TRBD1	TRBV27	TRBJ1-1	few	TGTGCCAGCGGAGAACAGGGGGCGAGTACTGAAGCTTTCTTT	CASGEQGASTEAFF
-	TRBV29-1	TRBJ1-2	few	TGCAGCACCCGTGAGGGGGACTATGGCTACACCTTC	CSTREGDYGYTF
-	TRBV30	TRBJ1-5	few	TGTGCCTGGAGTGGGTCAGTGGATCAGCCCCAGCATTTT	CAWSGSVDQPQHF
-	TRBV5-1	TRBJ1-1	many	TGCGCCAGCAACAATCATGCGACAACTAACACTGAAGCTTTCTTT	CASNNHATTNTEAFF
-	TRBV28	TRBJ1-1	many	TGTGCCAGCAGTTTTTCGGGGACATACCCTGAAGCTTTCTTT	CASSFSGTYPEAFF
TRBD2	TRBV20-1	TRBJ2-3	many	TGCAGTGCTCCTACTCGCGGGGGACGCACAGATACGCAGTATTTT	CSAPTRGGRTDTQYF
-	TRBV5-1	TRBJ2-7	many	TGCGCCAGCAGCTCCGACCCCAGGAACGAGCAGTACTTC	CASSSDPRNEQYF
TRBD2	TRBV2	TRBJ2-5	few	TGTGCCAGCAGTCCCGGGACTAGCGGGGGGGCGGAGACCCAGTACTTC	CASSPGTSGGAETQYF
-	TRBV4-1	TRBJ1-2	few	TGCGCCAGCAGCCAACCCACGGTAGGGAACTATGGCTACACCTTC	CASSQPTVGNYGYTF
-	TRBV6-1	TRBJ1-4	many	TGTGCCAGCAGCGACCGAGCAACTAATGAAAAACTGTTTTTT	CASSDRATNEKLFF